This T cell receptor beta chain was found in a study of spatial heterogeneity in lung cancer (dated by TCRdb to between 2018 and 2020). The study in broad terms: More beta-chain than alpha-chain transcripts were consistently detected, likely reflecting higher beta-chain transcript abundance. In the raw uncorrected reads, each unique combination of TCR and UMI appeared on average more than ten times. In non-small cell lung cancer, the study quantitatively compared TCR alpha and beta repertoires across several tumor regions, matched nontumor lung, and blood. Nonsynonymous mutation counts, determined by whole-exome sequencing of tumor tissue, were related to features of the TCR repertoire. Both alpha and beta chains were TCR-sequenced in around 220 tumor regions, around 65 matched nontumor lung samples and some 56 PBMC samples obtained at surgery. The full study reports these points: Confirming at a functional level the hypothesis that regional TCRs recognize regional mutations was considered to require additional single-cell paired TCR alpha and beta sequencing. Ubiquitous expanded tumor TCRs were found in blood more often at tumor resection than at routine follow-up.

The method was 5' RACE. The sequencer listed for this sample is NextSeq 500. To allow correction of PCR and sequencing errors, the TCR library protocol tagged every TCR cDNA molecule with a unique molecular identifier. As for how the authors treated the data: TCR identification, UMI-based error correction and CDR3 extraction were performed with Decombinator tools. TCRs above a frequency of 2 per 1,000, corresponding to the top 1% of the tumor frequency distribution, were defined as expanded. Renyi diversity was calculated using the R vegan package after each repertoire was subsampled 100 times to 5,000 TCRs. CDR3 similarity networks were constructed using string-kernel similarity of amino acid triplets, with links drawn between CDR3s whose pairwise similarity was above 0.82. TCRdb trimmed public reads at Q25 via fastp, called clones via MiXCR and kept in-frame beta chains. Rows with one shared CDR3 protein collapse into an entry with the most common genes and DNA. In this record, the V and J calls reflect TCRdb's handling and not the investigators' own analysis. Counted in this sample were 50,000 to 65,000 distinct CDR3 sequences; 8% to 9% of them appeared once. The ten most abundant clones make up around 15% of the sample.

This clonotype came up many times. Its antigen is still unknown. The sample holds no much larger clone one base away, and base qualities are not on file. The sample's time point, from its label and the paper: sample taken at primary tumor resection. Whole RNA extracted from tumor and nontumor lung tissue, or from cryopreserved PBMC samples, was used for TCR sequencing without cell sorting. The donors were about 65 patients from the lung TRACERx cohort who had early-stage, untreated non-small cell lung cancer. Only patients for whom sufficient RNA was available from at least two tumor regions were selected for TCR sequencing. This clonotype was obtained from a female donor with early-stage non-small cell lung cancer. Specimen: PBMCs, collected at surgery.

The DNA sequence is given as TGTGCCAGCAGCGTAGGGGGACTAGCGAATGAGCAGTTCTTC. The resulting protein is CASSVGGLANEQFF. This sequence uses TRBV9 and TRBJ2-1, and 10 bases in between align with TRBD2. V is trimmed back by 0 bases and J by 7 bases, and the junction contains 1 base that no gene match accounts for. The CDR3 sequence holds 14 residues, the cysteine and phenylalanine included. Only the CDR3 DNA stays, 42 bases, in frame from base 1. In the germline V gene, CDR1 corresponds to SGDLS and CDR2 to YYNGEE.